This T cell receptor beta chain was observed in a study of T-cell reconstitution after alpha-beta-depleted transplantation in children. Points on this clonotype: Antigen specificity is unknown.

Whole-study findings and limits: Fresh T-cell production supplied most of the T-cell counts and diversity seen one year after transplant. Surviving recipient T cells and thymic progenitors produced the high day-60 TCRbeta diversity seen in some patients. Alpha-beta T cells about two months after transplant reportedly derived from several hundred expanded graft clones.

The CDR3 consists of 18 residues. Germline CDR1 is MGHRA and CDR2 is YSYEKL. J was trimmed by 0 bases and V by 1 base; bases with no gene match: 8. The authors prepared the TCRbeta library with unique molecular identifiers. In TCRdb, the PCR reads were re-called with MiXCR into one record per CDR3 protein. The sample lists fewer than 500,000 distinct CDR3 sequences, around two fifths occurring once. The clonotype comes from a girl between 2 and 10 years old with aplastic anemia, due to receive a stem cell transplant. The chain links TRBV4-1 to TRBJ2-3, with 9 bases identical to TRBD2. The material sequenced was PBMCs, taken before TCRalphabeta/CD19-depleted stem cell transplant. The DNA for the CDR3 is TGCGCCAGCAGCCAAGGCGGGGGGACTAGCCTGAGCACAGATACGCAGTATTTT. The encoded protein is CASSQGGGTSLSTDTQYF.